This T cell receptor beta chain was recorded in a study of cytomegalovirus exposure and HLA in healthy donors. Turning to the study itself: Earlier findings included 100 million to 130 million unique TCR beta sequences obtained from approximately 170 million T cells. Whole-study results and caveats: Researchers had no immune exposure information except CMV serostatus available. Of the V segments, some could not be distinguished, including TRBV6-2 and TRBV6-3, and were excluded.

The CDR3 covers 14 residues. With 4 bases removed from V and 1 base from J, the gap between germline ends came to 11 bases. In regard to this clone: Its antigen is unknown.

The PCR used 60 Vbeta and 13 Jbeta primers. Some clones are missing from TCRdb's copy, which holds only in-frame ones; the method was immunoSEQ multiplex PCR. The table records about 110,000 clones, 65% to 80% of them present only once. Nominal health characterized the donors when sampled, though unrecorded immune exposures were likely. The rearrangement uses TRBV23-1 and TRBJ2-7, with D maybe TRBD1 (6 bases). TRBV23-1 falls under the ORF class, with uncertain function. The TCR sequence derives from a female donor in good health and CMV-seropositive. Sequencing was done on a sample of PBMCs. The CDR3 reads CASSRRGQSYEQYF. CDR3 DNA sequence: TGCGCCAGCAGTCGCAGGGGTCAGTCCTACGAGCAGTACTTC.